The entry that follows covers one T cell receptor (beta chain) sequence. These data originate in a study of blood T cell repertoires in COVID-19. Looked up from germline, CDR1 is SQVTM and CDR2 is ANQGSEA. This CDR3 region has 14 residues. The J segment lost 4 bases and the V segment lost 4 bases, leaving 7 bases of the junction unmatched. Clones were sequenced by immunoSEQ multiplex PCR, and TCRdb holds only the in-frame ones, with some missing. The sample has roughly 150,000 clones, roughly 80% seen once. This TCR derives from a man aged 55 to 70 with acute or convalescent COVID-19. V gene TRBV29-1 combines with J gene TRBJ1-5, with 7 bases identical to TRBD1. The sequenced material came from peripheral blood. CDR3 DNA sequence: TGCAGCGTTGGGGAAATCAGGGGGAATCAGCCCCAGCATTTT. It yields the protein CSVGEIRGNQPQHF.